These 24 T cell receptor beta chains share one sample of origin, sequenced in a study of T cell responses to AZD1222 COVID-19 vaccine. The assay was immunoSEQ multiplex PCR, and TCRdb's table has in-frame clones only and misses some. Of tens of thousands of clones in the sample, 70% to 90% were seen once. The specimen was peripheral blood, collected on day 0 of AZD1222 vaccination. The receptors were sampled from an adult in good health.

J is TRBJ2-7 and V is TRBV6-4, with a tentative D call TRBD2 (5 bases). CDR1 is MRHNA, CDR2 SNTAGT, per germline. With 5 bases removed from V and 7 bases from J, the gap between germline ends came to 15 bases. The CDR3 totals 13 residues. CDR3 in DNA: TGTGCCAGCAGTCAAGACATACTAGGGGAGCAGTACTTC. Translation gives CASSQDILGEQYF.

This clone was picked up a small number of times. V usage is TRBV7-2 and J usage is TRBJ1-5; possible D gene TRBD1, 5 bases. V was pared by 5 bases and J by 5 bases, with 16 bases between. This CDR3 has 15 residues. The V gene's germline CDR1 is SGHTA and CDR2 FQGNSA. This CDR3 is CASSQQAGFYQPQHF. CDR3 in DNA: TGTGCCAGCAGCCAGCAGGCAGGGTTCTATCAGCCCCAGCATTTT.

The chain joins TRBV6-2 or TRBV6-3 to TRBJ2-1; weak D call: TRBD2 (5 bases). CDR1 is MNHEY, CDR2 SVGEGT, per germline. V lost 6 bases to trimming and J lost 4 bases, with 13 bases between them. The CDR3 is 14 amino acids. Here the CDR3 DNA reads TGTGCCAGCAGCCAACTAGGATTTTACAATGAGCAGTTCTTC. It encodes CASSQLGFYNEQFF.

V usage is TRBV9 and J usage is TRBJ2-2; D is possibly TRBD2 (6 bases). Trimming took off 0 bases at V and 7 bases at J, with 10 bases between the two ends. CDR3 length: 14 residues. Germline values: CDR1 SGDLS, CDR2 YYNGEE. In DNA, the CDR3 is TGTGCCAGCAGCGTAGGGGCGGGAATCGGGGAGCTGTTTTTT. It is translated as CASSVGAGIGELFF.

The sample holds one count of this clone. The J gene is TRBJ2-3, the V gene TRBV28; no reliable D call. The CDR3 is made up of 15 amino acids. Germline V lookup: CDR1 MDHEN, CDR2 SYDVKM. With 4 bases removed from V and 3 bases from J, the gap between germline ends came to 14 bases. The CDR3 coding sequence is TGTGCCAGCAGTTGTCCTCATATCATTACAGATACGCAGTATTTT. It specifies CASSCPHIITDTQYF.

This chain joins TRBV2 and TRBJ2-1, with 15 positions matching TRBD2. The ends lost 6 bases at V and 7 bases at J; junction bases unmatched: 4. The CDR3 length is 15 residues. CDR1 and CDR2 (germline): SNHLY, FYNNEI. The CDR3 here is CASRTGTSGRNEQFF. Here the CDR3 DNA reads TGTGCCAGCAGGACCGGGACTAGCGGGAGGAATGAGCAGTTCTTC.

The chain joins TRBV6-5 to TRBJ1-2; a weak D match, TRBD1 (5 bases). From germline, CDR1 is MNHEY and CDR2 SVGAGI. The CDR3 runs to 15 residues. Trimming took 4 bases from V and 5 from J, leaving 17 bases between them. The CDR3 region is CASSLLPGTPYGYTF. CDR3 nucleotides: TGTGCCAGCAGTTTACTACCCGGGACCCCTTATGGCTACACCTTC.

This chain uses TRBV5-1 with TRBJ1-6; TRBD1 aligns across 9 bases. This CDR3 contains 15 residues. Germline CDR1 SGHRS, CDR2 YFSETQ. J was trimmed by 7 bases and V by 4 bases; bases with no gene match: 6. CDR3 protein: CASSQKTGGNSPLHF. The CDR3 DNA sequence: TGCGCCAGCAGCCAAAAGACAGGGGGGAATTCACCCCTCCACTTT.

J is TRBJ1-6 and V is TRBV5-4; tentative D call: TRBD1 (6 bases). V gave up 2 bases and J gave up 7 bases, with 13 bases separating them. Looked up from germline, CDR1 is SGHNT and CDR2 is YYREEE (reference sequence). The CDR3 length is 15 residues. CDR3 region: CASSFYDRRNSPLHF. For the CDR3, the DNA is TGTGCCAGCAGCTTTTACGACAGGAGGAATTCACCCCTCCACTTT.

V usage is TRBV2 and J usage is TRBJ1-2; D is uncertain. CDR1 is SNHLY, CDR2 FYNNEI, per germline. This CDR3 has 12 residues. V was clipped by 6 bases and J by 8 bases, with 13 bases between them. CDR3 sequence reads: CASRDSLWGYTF. CDR3 in DNA: TGTGCCAGCAGGGACTCCCTTTGGGGCTACACCTTC.

The chain recombines TRBV28 with TRBJ2-1; D unresolved. The V end lost 1 base, the J end lost 10 bases, and 11 bases lay between the germline ends. Per the germline V gene, CDR1 is MDHEN and CDR2 is SYDVKM. This CDR3 comprises 13 residues. The CDR3 DNA reads TGTGCCAGCAGTTTATTAAGACCCCCAGAGCAGTTCTTC. Protein: CASSLLRPPEQFF. The full variable domain, completed using reference TRBV28 and TRBJ2-1, is DVKVTQSSRYLVKRTGEKVFLECVQDMDHENMFWYRQDPGLGLRLIYFSYDVKMKEKGDIPEGYSVSREKKERFSLILESASTNQTSMYLCASSLLRPPEQFFGPGTRLTVL.

This sequence joins TRBV29-1 and TRBJ1-2; D unresolved. The germline V and J ends were trimmed by 4 bases and 4 bases, with 13 bases remaining between them. The CDR3 extends over 13 amino acids. The germline gives CDR1 SQVTM, CDR2 ANQGSEA. The CDR3, as DNA: TGCAGCGTTGCCAGTCCGGGCCCCTATGGCTACACCTTC. Residues: CSVASPGPYGYTF.

The chain employs TRBV5-3 and TRBJ1-1, with D possibly TRBD1 on 5 matching bases. TRBV5-3 is reported as an ORF; its role is uncertain. Between the trimmed V and J ends, which lost 3 bases and 4 bases, there was a span of 22 bases. CDR3 length: 17 residues. CDR3 DNA: TGTGCCAGAAGCTATGGCACCAGGGAAAGGTGCGGCACTGAAGCTTTCTTT. Protein product: CARSYGTRERCGTEAFF.

The V and J genes are TRBV9 and TRBJ1-2; D is unclear. Trimming removed 0 bases at V and 1 base at J, with 10 bases between. The CDR3 is 15 residues long. Looked up from germline, CDR1 is SGDLS and CDR2 is YYNGEE. Here the CDR3 DNA reads TGTGCCAGCAGCGTAGAGAGGGAAGGTAACTATGGCTACACCTTC. The encoded protein is CASSVEREGNYGYTF.

V usage is TRBV11-3 and J usage is TRBJ2-2; 7 nucleotides match TRBD1. The V gene's germline CDR1 is SGHNT and CDR2 YENEEA. This CDR3 region has 17 residues. With 2 bases clipped from V and 4 bases from J, the junction kept 10 bases outside the gene matches. CDR3 nucleotide sequence: TGTGCCAGCAGCTTAACCGGGACAGTTAGGGGCACCGGGGAGCTGTTTTTT. Protein: CASSLTGTVRGTGELFF.

This clone was counted between two and nine times. This chain uses TRBV5-6 with TRBJ2-7; TRBD1 is a possible D gene (5 bases). Trimming took 4 bases from V and 6 from J, leaving 11 bases between them. The CDR3 runs to 12 residues. Germline values: CDR1 SGHDT, CDR2 YYEEEE. The CDR3 DNA follows: TGTGCCAGCAGCAAGGTCAGGGTCGAGCAGTACTTC. It specifies CASSKVRVEQYF. Full variable domain (rest looked up from reference TRBV5-6 and TRBJ2-7): DAGVTQSPTHLIKTRGQQVTLRCSPKSGHDTVSWYQQALGQGPQFIFQYYEEEERQRGNFPDRFSGHQFPNYSSELNVNALLLGDSALYLCASSKVRVEQYFGPGTRLTVT.

The gene calls are TRBV28 and TRBJ1-5; weak D call: TRBD1 (6 bases). V dropped 3 bases and J dropped 6 bases, with 12 bases sitting between them. The length of the CDR3 is 14 residues. The V gene's germline CDR1 is MDHEN and CDR2 SYDVKM. This chain's CDR3 is CASSFTGRAQPQHF. The DNA for the CDR3 is TGTGCCAGCAGTTTCACAGGGAGGGCTCAGCCCCAGCATTTT. The full variable domain, with the rest looked up from reference TRBV28 and TRBJ1-5, is DVKVTQSSRYLVKRTGEKVFLECVQDMDHENMFWYRQDPGLGLRLIYFSYDVKMKEKGDIPEGYSVSREKKERFSLILESASTNQTSMYLCASSFTGRAQPQHFGDGTRLSIL.

The chain combines TRBV7-2 with TRBJ2-5; weak D call: TRBD2 (7 bases). With 2 bases removed from V and 4 bases from J, the gap between germline ends came to 14 bases. CDR1 and CDR2 from the germline V gene are SGHTA and FQGNSA. The CDR3 runs 15 residues. CDR3 residues: CASSLWGGAGETQYF. The CDR3 region has the DNA TGTGCCAGCAGCTTATGGGGGGGGGCCGGAGAGACCCAGTACTTC.

V is TRBV5-1 and J is TRBJ2-6; D is ambiguous. Trimming stripped 3 bases from V and 0 bases from J, with 10 bases between. Per germline, CDR1 SGHRS and CDR2 YFSETQ. The CDR3 contains 16 residues. CDR3 sequence: CASSSPASSGANVLTF. CDR3 in DNA: TGCGCCAGCAGCTCACCTGCCAGCTCTGGGGCCAACGTCCTGACTTTC.

A remark on this clone: The sample carries other DNA sequences with the same CDR3. This chain joins TRBV28 and TRBJ2-2, with 7 positions matching TRBD1. The J segment lost 3 bases and the V segment lost 5 bases, leaving 3 bases of the junction unmatched. The germline V gene encodes CDR1 MDHEN and CDR2 SYDVKM. The CDR3 length is 14 residues. CDR3: CASSRQGDTGELFF. In nucleotides, the CDR3 is TGTGCCAGCAGTCGACAGGGCGACACCGGGGAGCTGTTTTTT.

The chain couples TRBV28 to TRBJ2-7; perhaps TRBD1 as D (5 bases). This CDR3 has 14 amino acids. In germline, CDR1 is MDHEN, CDR2 SYDVKM. V dropped 4 bases and J dropped 3 bases, with 13 bases sitting between them. The CDR3 DNA follows: TGTGCCAGCAGTTCCCCGGCAGGGCTCTACGAGCAGTACTTC. Translating it yields CASSSPAGLYEQYF.

The chain couples TRBV25-1 to TRBJ2-7; D may correspond to TRBD1 or TRBD2 (5 bases each). The germline V gene has CDR1 MGHDK and CDR2 SYGVNS. V gave up 5 bases and J gave up 1 base, with 12 bases separating them. The CDR3 runs 14 residues. The CDR3 here is CASSRGVGSYEQYF. Here the CDR3 DNA reads TGTGCCAGCAGTAGGGGAGTTGGGTCCTACGAGCAGTACTTC.

The rearrangement uses TRBV12-3 or TRBV12-4 and TRBJ2-3; D uncertain. Trimming stripped 4 bases from V and 6 bases from J, with 8 bases between. This CDR3 has 12 residues. CDR3 protein: CASSSLTDTQYF. In nucleotides, the CDR3 is TGTGCCAGCAGTTCTCTTACTGATACGCAGTATTTT.

The chain couples TRBV7-2 to TRBJ1-4, with a possible D match to TRBD1 (5 bases). CDR3 size: 14 residues. The V end lost 2 bases, the J end lost 10 bases, and 14 bases lay between the germline ends. The germline V gene encodes CDR1 SGHTA and CDR2 FQGNSA. CDR3: CASSLSLREAKLFF. DNA of the CDR3: TGTGCCAGCAGCTTATCGCTCAGGGAGGCAAAACTGTTTTTT.